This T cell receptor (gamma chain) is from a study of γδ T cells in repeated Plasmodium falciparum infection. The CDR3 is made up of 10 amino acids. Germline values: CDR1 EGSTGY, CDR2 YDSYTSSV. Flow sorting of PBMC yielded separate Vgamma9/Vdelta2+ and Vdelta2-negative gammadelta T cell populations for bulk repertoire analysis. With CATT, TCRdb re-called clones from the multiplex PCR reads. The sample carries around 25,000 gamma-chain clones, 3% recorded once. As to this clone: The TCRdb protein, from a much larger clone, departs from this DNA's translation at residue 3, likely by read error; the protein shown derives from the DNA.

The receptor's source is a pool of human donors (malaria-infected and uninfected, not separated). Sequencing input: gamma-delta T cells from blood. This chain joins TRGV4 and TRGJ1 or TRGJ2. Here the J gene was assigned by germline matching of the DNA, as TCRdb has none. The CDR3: CAAWGYKKLF. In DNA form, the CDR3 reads TGTGCCGCCTGGGGGTATAAGAAACTCTTT.